One and the same sample provided the 9 T cell receptor beta chains below, sequenced in a study of CD8 T cells in ankylosing spondylitis. Each CDR3 protein gets one entry after TCRdb re-called the 5' RACE reads with MiXCR. Altogether about 350,000 distinct CDR3 sequences are present, 20% to 25% being singletons, with the ten largest covering over 10%. Sequences were obtained from blood, either unsorted or a sorted T cell fraction (not recorded which). The source of these receptors is a male donor with ankylosing spondylitis or in good health (not recorded which).

As for this clonotype: The junction departs from germline at one end; a sequencing error may be responsible. The gene calls are TRBV3-1 and TRBJ2-3, with 10 bases identical to TRBD2. The CDR3 sequence is 16 residues long. CDR1 is LGHDT, CDR2 YNNKEL, per germline (reference sequence). CDR3 bases: TGTGCCAGCAGCCAAGATCTAGGACTAGCGGATGGTACGCAGTACTTT. It translates to CASSQDLGLADGTQYF.

This clonotype was counted between two and nine times. The V and J genes are TRBV30 and TRBJ2-2; 7 nucleotides agree with TRBD1. Germline loops: CDR1 GTSNPN, CDR2 SVGIG (reference sequence). V lost 5 bases, J lost 0 bases, and 6 bases stayed unmatched. There are 15 residues in the CDR3. CDR3 amino acids: CAWATGATNTGELFF. The DNA for the CDR3 is TGTGCCTGGGCTACAGGGGCGACGAACACCGGGGAGCTGTTTTTT.

The J gene is TRBJ2-5, the V gene TRBV24-1; 9 positions agree with TRBD1. Germline CDR1 is KGHDR and CDR2 is SFDVKD. This CDR3 has 15 residues. After removal of 4 bases from V and 4 bases from J, the junction contained 6 bases not matched to a gene. The CDR3 nucleotides are TGTGCCACCAGTGACCCTAACAGGGGGCGAGAGACCCAGTACTTC. Encoded protein: CATSDPNRGRETQYF.

Written as DNA, the CDR3 is TGTGCCAGTAGTATGGGTACCATCCTGGGGGAGACCCAGTACTTC. The encoded protein is CASSMGTILGETQYF. This chain uses TRBV19 with TRBJ2-5; D uncertain. The CDR3 consists of 15 residues. Germline assignment: CDR1 LNHDA and CDR2 SQIVND (reference sequence). V gave up 3 bases and J gave up 5 bases, with 16 bases separating them.

In this sample, this clonotype turned up a few times. J is TRBJ2-7 and V is TRBV5-5; D possibly corresponds to TRBD1 (5 bases). This CDR3 is 13 amino acids long. Germline CDR1 SGHKS, CDR2 YYEKEE (reference sequence). V lost 9 bases to trimming and J lost 7 bases, with 20 bases between them. CDR3 region: CATSQGSLSEQYF. The CDR3 region has the DNA TGTGCCACCTCCCAGGGCTCTTTGAGTGAGCAGTACTTC.

The genes are TRBV20-1 and TRBJ2-1; 11 bases are shared with TRBD2. J gave up 6 bases and V 6 bases, and 10 bases lay outside the gene matches. Germline CDR1 is DFQATT and CDR2 is SNEGSKA (reference sequence). The CDR3 length is 15 residues. The CDR3 coding sequence is TGCAGTGCGAGAATAGCGGGGGGGCCTGTCAATGAGCAGTTCTTC. Its protein is CSARIAGGPVNEQFF.

In its sample, this clonotype was seen a few times. V is TRBV20-1 and J is TRBJ2-7; the match to TRBD1 covers 7 bases. Trimming cost V 0 bases and J 2 bases; bases outside gene matches: 7. This CDR3 comprises 15 residues. CDR1 DFQATT and CDR2 SNEGSKA come from the germline V gene (reference sequence). CDR3 coding DNA: TGCAGTGCTAGAGATTCCGACAGGGAGACCTACGAGCAGTACTTC. It translates to CSARDSDRETYEQYF.

The V and J genes are TRBV15 and TRBJ2-2; D is possibly TRBD1 (6 bases). This CDR3 spans 18 amino acids. Germline assignment: CDR1 LNHNV and CDR2 YYDKDF (reference sequence). V lost 0 bases and J 4 bases, leaving 18 bases between the germline ends. CDR3 DNA: TGTGCCACCAGCAGAGACAACTCAGGGGAATGGAGCACCGGGGAGCTGTTTTTT. It specifies CATSRDNSGEWSTGELFF.

The V and J genes are TRBV7-9 and TRBJ2-3, with 13 bases that match TRBD2. The V segment lost 4 bases and the J segment 3 bases; nucleotides outside the gene matches: 1. There are 15 residues in the CDR3. The germline V gene encodes CDR1 SEHNR and CDR2 FQNEAQ (reference sequence). CDR3: CASSWGLAGTDTQYF. The DNA for the CDR3 is TGTGCCAGCAGCTGGGGACTAGCGGGGACAGATACGCAGTATTTT.